This entry is about one T cell receptor (beta chain). The antigen is unknown. This specimen belongs to a study of siplizumab effects on memory and regulatory T cells. Study-wide results and caveats: Researchers did not confirm the suppressive function of proliferating Tregs from siplizumab cultures. Naive T cells, seemingly more diverse than memory cells, seemed major alloresponse contributors.

V was cut by 3 bases and J by 0 bases, with 7 bases left in between. This CDR3 has 14 residues. Per germline, CDR1 KGHSH and CDR2 LQKENI. The repertoire was sequenced with immunoSEQ multiplex PCR; TCRdb's copy has only in-frame clones and lacks some. Of some 100,000 clones detected, 90% to 95% appear once; the ten largest clones hold 0.55% to 0.95%. The receptor's source is a human donor in good health. V usage is TRBV18 and J usage is TRBJ2-3, with D possibly matching TRBD2 (5 bases). Sequencing was carried out using Tregs sorted from blood. The CDR3 nucleotides are TGTGCCAGCTCACCCACGGGGAGCACAGATACGCAGTATTTT. Translating gives CASSPTGSTDTQYF.